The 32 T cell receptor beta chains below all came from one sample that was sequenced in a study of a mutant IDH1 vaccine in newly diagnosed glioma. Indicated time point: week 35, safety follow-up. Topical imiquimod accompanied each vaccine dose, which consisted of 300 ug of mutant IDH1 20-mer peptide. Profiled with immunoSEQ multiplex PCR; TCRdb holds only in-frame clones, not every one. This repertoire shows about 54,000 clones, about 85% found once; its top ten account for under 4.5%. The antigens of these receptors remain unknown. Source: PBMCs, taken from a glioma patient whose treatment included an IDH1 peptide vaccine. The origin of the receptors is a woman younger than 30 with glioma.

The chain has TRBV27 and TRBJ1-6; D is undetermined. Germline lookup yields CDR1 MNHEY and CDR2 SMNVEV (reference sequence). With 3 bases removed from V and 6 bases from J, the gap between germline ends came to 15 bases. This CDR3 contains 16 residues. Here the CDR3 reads CASSFSGQPPNSPLHF. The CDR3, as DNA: TGTGCCAGCAGTTTCTCCGGGCAACCGCCTAATTCACCCCTCCACTTT.

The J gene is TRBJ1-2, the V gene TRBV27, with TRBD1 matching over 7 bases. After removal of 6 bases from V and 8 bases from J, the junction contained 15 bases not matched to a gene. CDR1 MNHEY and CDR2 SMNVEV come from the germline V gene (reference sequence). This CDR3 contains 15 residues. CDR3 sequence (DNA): TGTGCCAGCAGCCACCTTAGGGGGCCAGGGGTAGGCTACACCTTC. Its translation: CASSHLRGPGVGYTF.

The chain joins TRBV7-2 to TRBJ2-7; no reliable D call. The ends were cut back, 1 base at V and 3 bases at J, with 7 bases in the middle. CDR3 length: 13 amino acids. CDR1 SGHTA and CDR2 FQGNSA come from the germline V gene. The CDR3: CASSLVARYEQYF. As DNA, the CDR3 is TGTGCCAGCAGCTTAGTAGCCCGCTACGAGCAGTACTTC.

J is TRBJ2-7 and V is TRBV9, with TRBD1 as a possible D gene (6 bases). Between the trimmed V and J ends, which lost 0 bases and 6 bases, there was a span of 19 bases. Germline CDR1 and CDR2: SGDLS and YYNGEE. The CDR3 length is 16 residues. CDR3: CASSVGGTGRLSEQYF. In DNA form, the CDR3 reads TGTGCCAGCAGCGTAGGAGGAACAGGGCGCCTGTCCGAGCAGTACTTC.

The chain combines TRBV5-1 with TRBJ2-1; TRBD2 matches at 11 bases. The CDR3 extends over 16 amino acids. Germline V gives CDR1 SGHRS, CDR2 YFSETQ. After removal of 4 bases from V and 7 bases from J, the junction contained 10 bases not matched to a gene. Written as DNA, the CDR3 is TGCGCCAGCAGCCTTGGGGGTCTAGCGGGAGGTAATGAGCAGTTCTTC. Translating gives CASSLGGLAGGNEQFF.

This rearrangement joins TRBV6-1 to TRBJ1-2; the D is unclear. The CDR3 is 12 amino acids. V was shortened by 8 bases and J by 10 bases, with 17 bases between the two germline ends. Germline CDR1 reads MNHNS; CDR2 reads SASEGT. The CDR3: CASRAVIEFYTF. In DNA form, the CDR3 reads TGTGCCAGCCGGGCCGTGATCGAATTCTACACCTTC.

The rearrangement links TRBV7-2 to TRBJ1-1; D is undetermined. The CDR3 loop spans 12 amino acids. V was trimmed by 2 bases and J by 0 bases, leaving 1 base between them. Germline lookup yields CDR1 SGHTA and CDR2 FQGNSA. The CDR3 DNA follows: TGTGCCAGCAGCTTATTGAACACTGAAGCTTTCTTT. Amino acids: CASSLLNTEAFF.

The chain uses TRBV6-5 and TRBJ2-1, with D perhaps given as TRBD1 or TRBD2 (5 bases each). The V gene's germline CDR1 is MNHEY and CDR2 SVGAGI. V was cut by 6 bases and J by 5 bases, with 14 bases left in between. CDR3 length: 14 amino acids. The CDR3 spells CASSPGDGNNEQFF. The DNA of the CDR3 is TGTGCCAGCAGCCCCGGGGACGGCAACAATGAGCAGTTCTTC.

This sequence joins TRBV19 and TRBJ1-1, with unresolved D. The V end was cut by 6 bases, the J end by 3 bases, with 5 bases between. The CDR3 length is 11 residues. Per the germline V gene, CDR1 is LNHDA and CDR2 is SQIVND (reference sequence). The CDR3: CASSFYTEAFF. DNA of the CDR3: TGTGCCAGTAGCTTCTACACTGAAGCTTTCTTT.

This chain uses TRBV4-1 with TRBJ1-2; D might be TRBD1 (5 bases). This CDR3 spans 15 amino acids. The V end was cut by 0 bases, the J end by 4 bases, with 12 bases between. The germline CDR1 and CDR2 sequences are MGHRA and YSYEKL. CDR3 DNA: TGCGCCAGCAGCCAAGACTCAGGGTTATTCTATGGCTACACCTTC. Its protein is CASSQDSGLFYGYTF.

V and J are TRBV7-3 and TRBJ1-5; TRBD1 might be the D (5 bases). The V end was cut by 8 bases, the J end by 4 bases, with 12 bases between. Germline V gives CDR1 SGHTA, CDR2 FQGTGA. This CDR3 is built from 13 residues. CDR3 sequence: CASPESGNQPQHF. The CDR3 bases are TGTGCCAGCCCAGAATCAGGGAATCAGCCCCAGCATTTT.

CDR3 region: CASSLSLGLAHEQYF. CDR3 in DNA: TGTGCCAGCAGCTTGTCCCTCGGACTAGCCCACGAGCAGTACTTC. The chain carries TRBV5-6 and TRBJ2-7; 8 positions match TRBD2. The germline V gene has CDR1 SGHDT and CDR2 YYEEEE. The CDR3 sequence is 15 residues long. The V gene end was trimmed by 1 base and the J gene end by 5 bases; junction bases not matched to a gene: 8. Variable domain in full (rest from reference TRBV5-6 and TRBJ2-7): DAGVTQSPTHLIKTRGQQVTLRCSPKSGHDTVSWYQQALGQGPQFIFQYYEEEERQRGNFPDRFSGHQFPNYSSELNVNALLLGDSALYLCASSLSLGLAHEQYFGPGTRLTVT.

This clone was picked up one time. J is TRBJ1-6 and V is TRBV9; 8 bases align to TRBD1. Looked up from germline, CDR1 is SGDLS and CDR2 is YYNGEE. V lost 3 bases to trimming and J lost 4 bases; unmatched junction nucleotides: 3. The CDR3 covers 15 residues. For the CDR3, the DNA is TGTGCCAGCAGCGAACAGGGGGTATATAATTCACCCCTCCACTTT. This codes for CASSEQGVYNSPLHF.

CDR3 amino acids: CASSEQGALSEQFF. The DNA for the CDR3 is TGTGCCAGCAGCGAACAGGGGGCTCTGAGTGAGCAGTTCTTC. This chain joins TRBV9 and TRBJ2-1; TRBD1 matches at 9 bases. The CDR3 is made up of 14 amino acids. Looked up from germline, CDR1 is SGDLS and CDR2 is YYNGEE. V gave up 3 bases and J gave up 9 bases; unmatched junction bases: 7.

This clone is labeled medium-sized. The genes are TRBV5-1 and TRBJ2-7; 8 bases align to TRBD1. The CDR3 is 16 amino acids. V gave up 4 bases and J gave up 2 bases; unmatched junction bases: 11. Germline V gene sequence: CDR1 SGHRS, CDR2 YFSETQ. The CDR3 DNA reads TGCGCCAGCAGCGCGGACAGGGCCGAGGGCCCCTACGAGCAGTACTTC. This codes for CASSADRAEGPYEQYF.

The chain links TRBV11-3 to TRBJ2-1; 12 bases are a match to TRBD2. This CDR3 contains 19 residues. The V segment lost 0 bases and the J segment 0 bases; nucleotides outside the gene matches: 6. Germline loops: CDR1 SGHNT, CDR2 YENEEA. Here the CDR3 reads CASSLERLAGASSYNEQFF. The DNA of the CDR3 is TGTGCCAGCAGCTTAGAGAGACTAGCGGGAGCGAGCTCCTACAATGAGCAGTTCTTC.

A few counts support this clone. The DNA of the CDR3 is TGTGCCAGTAGTACCGGACTCATGAACACTGAAGCTTTCTTT. This translates into CASSTGLMNTEAFF. The rearrangement uses TRBV19 and TRBJ1-1; D ambiguous. Germline V CDR1 and CDR2: LNHDA, SQIVND (reference sequence). Trimming shortened V by 4 bases and J by 0 bases, and 9 bases separated the two germline ends. The CDR3 is made up of 14 amino acids.

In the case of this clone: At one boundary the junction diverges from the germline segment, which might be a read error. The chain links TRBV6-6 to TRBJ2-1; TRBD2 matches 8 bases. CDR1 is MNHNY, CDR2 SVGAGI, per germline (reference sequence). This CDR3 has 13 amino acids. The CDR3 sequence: CASRPRGGRERIF. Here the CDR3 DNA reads TGTGCCAGCAGGCCCCGGGGGGGGAGGGAGCGGATCTTC.

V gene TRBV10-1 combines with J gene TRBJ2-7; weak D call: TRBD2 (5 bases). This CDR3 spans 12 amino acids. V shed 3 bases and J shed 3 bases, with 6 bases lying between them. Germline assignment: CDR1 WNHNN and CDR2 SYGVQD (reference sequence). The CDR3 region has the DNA TGCGCCAGCAGTGAAGGAGGCTACGAGCAGTACTTC. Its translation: CASSEGGYEQYF.

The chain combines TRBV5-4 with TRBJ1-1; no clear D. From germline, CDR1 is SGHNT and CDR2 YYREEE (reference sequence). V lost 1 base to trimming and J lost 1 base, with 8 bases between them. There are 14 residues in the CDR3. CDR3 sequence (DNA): TGTGCCAGCAGCTTGCCGCAGAAGAACACTGAAGCTTTCTTT. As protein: CASSLPQKNTEAFF.

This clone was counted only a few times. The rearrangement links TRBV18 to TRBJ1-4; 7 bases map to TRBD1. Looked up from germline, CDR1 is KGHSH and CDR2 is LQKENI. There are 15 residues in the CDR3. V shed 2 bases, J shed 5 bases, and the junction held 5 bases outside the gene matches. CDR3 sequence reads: CASSPGRDRNEKLFF. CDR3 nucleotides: TGTGCCAGCTCACCAGGGAGGGACAGAAATGAAAAACTGTTTTTT.

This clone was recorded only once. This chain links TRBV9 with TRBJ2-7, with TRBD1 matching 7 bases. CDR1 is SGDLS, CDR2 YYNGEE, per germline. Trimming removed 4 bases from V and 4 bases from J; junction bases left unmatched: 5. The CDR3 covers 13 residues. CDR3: CASSPTGLYEQYF. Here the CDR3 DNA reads TGTGCCAGCAGCCCGACAGGGCTATACGAGCAGTACTTC.

The chain's CDR3 is CASSFTGRARYNEQFF. CDR3 bases: TGTGCCAGCAGTTTTACAGGGCGAGCTCGGTACAATGAGCAGTTCTTC. The V and J genes are TRBV6-4 and TRBJ2-1, with D possibly being TRBD1 (6 bases). The V end was cut by 5 bases, the J end by 4 bases, with 18 bases between. The CDR3 has 16 residues. In germline, CDR1 is MRHNA, CDR2 SNTAGT.

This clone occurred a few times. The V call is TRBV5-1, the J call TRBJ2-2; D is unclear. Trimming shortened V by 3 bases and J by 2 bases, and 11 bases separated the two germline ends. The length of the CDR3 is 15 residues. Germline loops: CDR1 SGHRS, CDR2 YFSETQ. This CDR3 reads CASSWGTVNTGELFF. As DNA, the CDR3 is TGCGCCAGCAGCTGGGGTACAGTAAACACCGGGGAGCTGTTTTTT. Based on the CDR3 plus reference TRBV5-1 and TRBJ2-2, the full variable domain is KAGVTQTPRYLIKTRGQQVTLSCSPISGHRSVSWYQQTPGQGLQFLFEYFSETQRNKGNFPGRFSGRQFSNSRSEMNVSTLELGDSALYLCASSWGTVNTGELFFGEGSRLTVL.

The CDR3 spells CASSESFTWQPQHF. The CDR3 region has the DNA TGTGCCAGCAGTGAATCATTTACCTGGCAGCCCCAGCATTTT. The gene calls are TRBV25-1 and TRBJ1-5; D not resolved. Germline V gene sequence: CDR1 MGHDK, CDR2 SYGVNS. The CDR3 contains 14 residues. V was cut by 1 base and J by 7 bases, with 11 bases left in between. Using reference TRBV25-1 and TRBJ1-5 for the parts outside the CDR3, the full variable domain is EADIYQTPRYLVIGTGKKITLECSQTMGHDKMYWYQQDPGMELHLIHYSYGVNSTEKGDLSSESTVSRIRTEHFPLTLESARPSHTSQYLCASSESFTWQPQHFGDGTRLSIL.

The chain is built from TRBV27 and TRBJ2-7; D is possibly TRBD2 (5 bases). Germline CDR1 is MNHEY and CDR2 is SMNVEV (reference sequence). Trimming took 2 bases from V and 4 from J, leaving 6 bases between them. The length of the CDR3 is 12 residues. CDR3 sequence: CASSLGGYEQYF. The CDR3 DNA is TGTGCCAGCAGTTTAGGAGGATACGAGCAGTACTTC.

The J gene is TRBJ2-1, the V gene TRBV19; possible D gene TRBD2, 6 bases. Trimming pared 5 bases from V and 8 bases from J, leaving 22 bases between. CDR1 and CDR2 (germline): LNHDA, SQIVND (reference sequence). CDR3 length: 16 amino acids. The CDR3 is CASSFGLSSGPDEQFF. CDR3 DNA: TGTGCCAGTAGTTTTGGACTATCATCGGGTCCGGATGAGCAGTTCTTC.

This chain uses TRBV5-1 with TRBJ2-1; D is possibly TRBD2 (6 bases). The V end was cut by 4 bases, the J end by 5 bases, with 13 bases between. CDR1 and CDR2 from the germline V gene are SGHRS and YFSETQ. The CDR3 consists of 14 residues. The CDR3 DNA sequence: TGCGCCAGCAGCAAGCCTAGCGTTGACAATGAGCAGTTCTTC. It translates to CASSKPSVDNEQFF. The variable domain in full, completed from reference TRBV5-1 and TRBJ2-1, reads KAGVTQTPRYLIKTRGQQVTLSCSPISGHRSVSWYQQTPGQGLQFLFEYFSETQRNKGNFPGRFSGRQFSNSRSEMNVSTLELGDSALYLCASSKPSVDNEQFFGPGTRLTVL.

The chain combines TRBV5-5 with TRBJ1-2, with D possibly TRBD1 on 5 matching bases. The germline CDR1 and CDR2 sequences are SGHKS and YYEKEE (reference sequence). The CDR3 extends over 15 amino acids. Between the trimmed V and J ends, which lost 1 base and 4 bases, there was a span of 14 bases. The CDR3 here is CASSLRLLGGYGYTF. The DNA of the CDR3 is TGTGCCAGCAGCTTGAGGCTCCTCGGGGGCTATGGCTACACCTTC.

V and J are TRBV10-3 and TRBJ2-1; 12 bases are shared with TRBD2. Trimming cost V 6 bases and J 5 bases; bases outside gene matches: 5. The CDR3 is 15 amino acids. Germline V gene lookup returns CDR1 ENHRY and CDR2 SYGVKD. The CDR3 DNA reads TGTGCCATCAGATCTACTAGCGGGAGGAACAATGAGCAGTTCTTC. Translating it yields CAIRSTSGRNNEQFF.

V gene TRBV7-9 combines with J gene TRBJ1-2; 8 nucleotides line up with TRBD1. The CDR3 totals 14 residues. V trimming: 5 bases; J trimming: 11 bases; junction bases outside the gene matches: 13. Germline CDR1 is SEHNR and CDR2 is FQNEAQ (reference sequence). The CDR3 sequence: CASSRGQGEWRYTF. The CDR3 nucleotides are TGTGCCAGCAGCCGTGGACAGGGTGAATGGCGGTACACCTTC.

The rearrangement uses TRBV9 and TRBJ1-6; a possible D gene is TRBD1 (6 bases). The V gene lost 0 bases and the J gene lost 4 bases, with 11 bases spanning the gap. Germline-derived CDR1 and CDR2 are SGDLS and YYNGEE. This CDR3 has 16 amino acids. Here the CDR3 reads CASSVEATGYNSPLHF. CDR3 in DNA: TGTGCCAGCAGCGTAGAGGCGACAGGTTATAATTCACCCCTCCACTTT.